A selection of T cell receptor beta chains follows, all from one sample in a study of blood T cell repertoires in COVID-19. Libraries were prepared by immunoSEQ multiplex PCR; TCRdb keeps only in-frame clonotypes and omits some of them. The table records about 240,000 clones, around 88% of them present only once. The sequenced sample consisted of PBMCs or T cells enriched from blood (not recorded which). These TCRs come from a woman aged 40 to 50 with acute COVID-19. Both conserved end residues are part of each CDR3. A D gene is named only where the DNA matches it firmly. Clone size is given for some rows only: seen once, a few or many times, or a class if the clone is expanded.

TGCGCCAGCAGTCAATTCTGGGGCACTTCTAACTATGGCTACACCTTC	CASSQFWGTSNYGYTF	NA	NA	TRBV23-1	TRBJ1-2
TGTGCCAGCACCAAGGGACTAGCGGGAGTCGAGCAGTACTTC	CASTKGLAGVEQYF	TRBD2	NA	TRBV5-4	TRBJ2-7
TGTGCCAGCAGCCAGGGGCGGGGGTCGGGCGAGCAGTACTTC	CASSQGRGSGEQYF	TRBD2	NA	TRBV3-1/TRBV3-2	TRBJ2-7
TGTGCCAGCAGCTTATCAGCTTGGGGCGCATCACCCCTCCACTTT	CASSLSAWGASPLHF	NA	NA	TRBV7-2	TRBJ1-6
TGTGCCAGCAGCTTTTCTAGCGGGCCCCTGGATACGCAGTATTTT	CASSFSSGPLDTQYF	TRBD2	NA	TRBV5-4	TRBJ2-3
TGTGCCAGCAGCTTAACCACAGGGGCCACCATATATTTT	CASSLTTGATIYF	TRBD1	once	TRBV7-2	TRBJ1-3
TGCGCCAGCAGCTTACGGGGTCGCACTGGGGCCAACGTCCTGACTTTC	CASSLRGRTGANVLTF	NA	NA	TRBV5-1	TRBJ2-6
TGTGCCAGCAGCTTAGGGGTCAGGGGGCGTACAGATACGCAGTATTTT	CASSLGVRGRTDTQYF	TRBD1	NA	TRBV7-6	TRBJ2-3
TGTGCCAGTAGTCTCGGACTAGCGGGAGGGCTAGACATTCAGTACTTC	CASSLGLAGGLDIQYF	TRBD2	NA	TRBV19	TRBJ2-4
TGTGCCAGCAGCAACTCAGGGGTCTCGGAGACCCAGTACTTC	CASSNSGVSETQYF	NA	NA	TRBV27	TRBJ2-5
TGCGCCAGCAGCCAAGGGACAGGTGGGGGAAACACTGAAGCTTTCTTT	CASSQGTGGGNTEAFF	TRBD1	few	TRBV4-1	TRBJ1-1
TGCGCCAGCAGCGAAGGACAGGGGAGGAACTCCTACAATGAGCAGTTCTTC	CASSEGQGRNSYNEQFF	TRBD1	NA	TRBV4-1	TRBJ2-1
TGTGCCAGCAACCTGGGGCCGACCACCGGGGAGCTGTTTTTT	CASNLGPTTGELFF	NA	NA	TRBV6-5	TRBJ2-2
TGTGCCACCAGCAGGCTAGCAGGGGTCACTGAAGCTTTCTTT	CATSRLAGVTEAFF	NA	NA	TRBV15	TRBJ1-1
TGTGCCAGCAGCGTGAGGACAGGTCGGGGAGAGACCCAGTACTTC	CASSVRTGRGETQYF	TRBD1	NA	TRBV11-2	TRBJ2-5
TGTGCCAGCCGTCCCGGGACAGGTTCCTCTGAAAAACTGTTTTTT	CASRPGTGSSEKLFF	TRBD1	NA	TRBV18	TRBJ1-4
TGTGCCAGCAGCTCGGGAGACAGGGGGCAGTTCTTC	CASSSGDRGQFF	TRBD1	NA	TRBV11-3	TRBJ2-1
TGCGCCAGCAGTGAAGCCCTCGGGGGAATGAACACTGAAGCTTTCTTT	CASSEALGGMNTEAFF	NA	NA	TRBV10-2	TRBJ1-1
TGTGCCAGCAGCTTAGATACGGGACTGTCCTACGAGCAGTACTTC	CASSLDTGLSYEQYF	NA	NA	TRBV11-2	TRBJ2-7
TGCGCCAGCAGCCAAGAAGACCAGACAGTCCCCAACTCCTACGAGCAGTACTTC	CASSQEDQTVPNSYEQYF	NA	once	TRBV4-1	TRBJ2-7
TGCGCCAGCAGCTTGGGTCGGGAGGGAGAGCAGTACTTC	CASSLGREGEQYF	TRBD2	NA	TRBV5-1	TRBJ2-7
TGCGCCAGCAGCTTGTCCCCTGCGGGAGGCACCTACGAGCAGTACTTC	CASSLSPAGGTYEQYF	TRBD2	NA	TRBV5-1	TRBJ2-7
TGCGCCAGCAGCTCCTCTCCTTCGACAGGGGATAATTCACCCCTCCACTTT	CASSSSPSTGDNSPLHF	TRBD1	few	TRBV5-1	TRBJ1-6
TGCAGCGTTGCGAATGGGGGGGAATGGACTGAAGCTTTCTTT	CSVANGGEWTEAFF	NA	NA	TRBV29-1	TRBJ1-1
TGTGCCAGCAGTGAAGCGGGGGGGACTGAAGCTTTCTTT	CASSEAGGTEAFF	NA	NA	TRBV6-1	TRBJ1-1
TGTGCCAGCAGCTTAGCTAGCGCGATTATAAATGAGCAGTTCTTC	CASSLASAIINEQFF	NA	many	TRBV7-6	TRBJ2-1
TGTGCCAGCAGCTCTAGACTGACGGCGAACACCGGGGAGCTGTTTTTT	CASSSRLTANTGELFF	NA	NA	TRBV7-9	TRBJ2-2
TGCAGCGTTGGGAACCTAGCGGGAGTCGGGGAGCTGTTTTTT	CSVGNLAGVGELFF	TRBD2	NA	TRBV29-1	TRBJ2-2
TGCAGCGTTGGAGGACAGGTCAGGGGGAGCAATGAGCAGTTCTTC	CSVGGQVRGSNEQFF	TRBD1	NA	TRBV29-1	TRBJ2-1
TGTGCCAGCAGCCAATCGATGGGGGCGGGAGAGGAGACCCAGTACTTC	CASSQSMGAGEETQYF	NA	once	TRBV16	TRBJ2-5
TGTGCCAGCAGCGTTATGGACGGGAACAATGAGCAGTTCTTC	CASSVMDGNNEQFF	NA	NA	TRBV9	TRBJ2-1
TGCAGCGTTCAGGGGGTGAACACTGAAGCTTTCTTT	CSVQGVNTEAFF	TRBD1	NA	TRBV29-1	TRBJ1-1
TGTGCCAGCAGTGAAGCGCCGGGAAGCGCCTACGAGCAGTACTTC	CASSEAPGSAYEQYF	NA	NA	TRBV6-1	TRBJ2-7
TGCGCCAGCAGTGACCCGGGACAGGCCACCGGGGAGCTGTTTTTT	CASSDPGQATGELFF	TRBD1	NA	TRBV10-2	TRBJ2-2
TGTGCCAGCACAAAGAGGACTAGCGGGAGTAGAGAGGGCACAGATACGCAGTATTTT	CASTKRTSGSREGTDTQYF	TRBD2	once	TRBV2	TRBJ2-3
TGTGCCAGCGGTGACAGGTCTGGGGCCAACGTCCTGACTTTC	CASGDRSGANVLTF	NA	NA	TRBV2	TRBJ2-6
TGTGCCAGCAGCTTAGGACAGGGAAACGAGCAGTACTTC	CASSLGQGNEQYF	TRBD1	NA	TRBV7-6	TRBJ2-7
TGTGCCAGCAGCTTGCAGGGGGACAATCAGCCCCAGCATTTT	CASSLQGDNQPQHF	TRBD1	NA	TRBV7-9	TRBJ1-5
TGTGCCAGCAGCCTTTCACAGAAAGGTGGAAAACTGTTTTTT	CASSLSQKGGKLFF	NA	NA	TRBV7-9	TRBJ1-4
TGTGCCAGCAGCCGCGGGACTAGCGGGAGGCAGTGGGAGACCCAGTACTTC	CASSRGTSGRQWETQYF	TRBD2	NA	TRBV5-5	TRBJ2-5
TGTGCCAGCCTCCACTCGGTGGCTAACTATGGCTACACCTTC	CASLHSVANYGYTF	NA	NA	TRBV6-4	TRBJ1-2
TGCGCCAGCAGGGTAGCGGGAGTGGACAATGAGCAGTTCTTC	CASRVAGVDNEQFF	TRBD2	NA	TRBV5-1	TRBJ2-1
TGTGCCAGTAGGACGAGTCGTTGGGGGCCCGATGAAAAACTGTTTTTT	CASRTSRWGPDEKLFF	NA	NA	TRBV19	TRBJ1-4
TGTGCCACCAGCAGAGAAGCGGATTACTATGGCTACACCTTC	CATSREADYYGYTF	NA	NA	TRBV15	TRBJ1-2
TGTGCCAGCAGCACGGGACAGGGTAGAGACGGGGAGCTGTTTTTT	CASSTGQGRDGELFF	TRBD1	once	TRBV7-9	TRBJ2-2
TGTGCCAGCTCACCAAGTACGGGGAACACTGAAGCTTTCTTT	CASSPSTGNTEAFF	NA	NA	TRBV18	TRBJ1-1
TGCGCCAGCAGCTTGGGTCGGGGAGGGACAGATACGCAGTATTTT	CASSLGRGGTDTQYF	TRBD2	NA	TRBV5-1	TRBJ2-3
TGCGCCAGCAGTGAAAAGAGTTCTGGCGAGCAGTACTTC	CASSEKSSGEQYF	NA	NA	TRBV10-1	TRBJ2-7
TGCGCCAGCAGTGAAATTAGCGGGACCAATGAGCAGTTCTTC	CASSEISGTNEQFF	TRBD2	few	TRBV10-2	TRBJ2-1
TGTGCCAGCAGCGGGACAGGGGGGAACACTGAAGCTTTCTTT	CASSGTGGNTEAFF	TRBD1	once	TRBV7-9	TRBJ1-1
TGTGCCAGCAGTTTAATTTGGCTAGCGGGAGGGCCCTCGGAGGAGCAGTACTTC	CASSLIWLAGGPSEEQYF	TRBD2	once	TRBV27	TRBJ2-7
TGCGCCAGCAGCTTCCAGGGTCCCTCCTACGAGCAGTACTTC	CASSFQGPSYEQYF	NA	NA	TRBV5-1	TRBJ2-7
TGCGCCAGCAGCTTGTGGGGGGTACGAGAGACCCAGTACTTC	CASSLWGVRETQYF	NA	NA	TRBV5-1	TRBJ2-5
TGTGCCAGCAGCCCTACTAGCGGGAAATTAGATACGCAGTATTTT	CASSPTSGKLDTQYF	TRBD2	NA	TRBV14	TRBJ2-3
TGCGCCTGCAAGCCCCTTCGGGGTACGCAGTATTTT	CACKPLRGTQYF	NA	NA	TRBV10-2	TRBJ2-3